Below, 12 T cell receptor beta chains from the same sample are listed, as sequenced in a study of molecular identifiers for immune sequencing clone quantification. One entry per CDR3 protein, called by TCRdb with MiXCR from the PCR reads. The repertoire holds just over 95,000 distinct CDR3 sequences, with roughly 26% as singletons. The sequencing sample was made of naive CD8+ T cells from blood, with Jurkat cell RNA spiked in. The subset denotes: FACS-sorted CD8+CD4-CCR7+CD45RA+ naive T cells. The source is a human donor in good health. Some libraries in this study had Jurkat cell RNA spiked in.

This clonotype was detected only a few times. This may be a read error: a much more frequent sequence differs by one nucleotide. This chain links TRBV4-3 with TRBJ2-7, with D uncertain. Per the germline V gene, CDR1 is LGHNA and CDR2 is YSLEER. Trimming stripped 1 base from V and 5 bases from J, with 6 bases between. The CDR3 runs to 12 residues. The CDR3 DNA reads TGCGCCAGCAGCCAAGGAGGCGACGAGCAGTACTTC. Translating it yields CASSQGGDEQYF.

This clonotype was counted at least ten times. The chain links TRBV4-2 to TRBJ1-1; no clear D gene. Germline V gene lookup returns CDR1 LGHNA and CDR2 YNFKEQ. The CDR3 totals 11 residues. V lost 3 bases, J lost 9 bases, and 8 bases lay in between. The CDR3 here is CASSQMMQAFF. In DNA form, the CDR3 reads TGTGCCAGCAGCCAGATGATGCAAGCTTTCTTT.

A note on this clonotype: A much larger clone differs by one base, so this may be a read error. J is TRBJ2-2 and V is TRBV24-1; D not resolved. Germline V gene data show CDR1 as KGHDR and CDR2 as SFDVKD. Trimming shortened V by 12 bases and J by 7 bases, and 17 bases separated the two germline ends. The CDR3 sequence is 13 residues long. The CDR3 nucleotides read TGTGCCTCCGCCTCCAAATTCGGCGGGGAGCTGTTTTTT. It specifies CASASKFGGELFF.

The rearrangement joins TRBV7-9 to TRBJ2-2, with no clear D. The CDR3 runs 14 residues. The V gene's germline CDR1 is SEHNR and CDR2 FQNEAQ (reference sequence). V lost 5 bases to trimming and J lost 1 base, with 8 bases between them. CDR3 sequence reads: CASSAGGNTGELFF. Written as DNA, the CDR3 is TGTGCCAGCAGCGCAGGCGGGAACACCGGGGAGCTGTTTTTT.

In this sample, this clonotype turned up many times. CDR3 sequence: CASSLGQPTDTQYF. The DNA of the CDR3 is TGTGCCAGCAGTTTAGGACAGCCAACAGATACGCAGTATTTT. The chain joins TRBV12-3 or TRBV12-4 to TRBJ2-3, with D possibly TRBD1 on 5 matching bases. V was cut by 1 base and J by 3 bases, with 8 bases left in between. The CDR3 runs 14 residues.

This clonotype was observed many times. The chain uses TRBV7-2 and TRBJ1-2; a possible D gene is TRBD1 (6 bases). Trimming pared 1 base from V and 2 bases from J, leaving 11 bases between. This CDR3 region has 15 residues. From germline, CDR1 is SGHTA and CDR2 FQGNSA. CDR3 protein: CASSLVPGQNYGYTF. CDR3 in DNA: TGTGCCAGCAGCTTAGTTCCAGGACAGAACTATGGCTACACCTTC.

The J gene is TRBJ2-1, the V gene TRBV11-2, with TRBD1 identical over 8 bases. After removal of 4 bases from V and 3 bases from J, the junction contained 5 bases not matched to a gene. The CDR3 sequence is 15 residues long. Germline CDR1 reads SGHAT; CDR2 reads FQNNGV. This CDR3 reads CASSSAGTGYNEQFF. DNA for the CDR3: TGTGCCAGCAGCTCCGCCGGGACAGGCTACAATGAGCAGTTCTTC.

This clonotype was observed at least ten times. The chain couples TRBV7-2 to TRBJ2-5, with D possibly being TRBD2 (6 bases). This CDR3 is built from 15 residues. Looked up from germline, CDR1 is SGHTA and CDR2 is FQGNSA. V lost 0 bases, J lost 1 base, and 9 bases lay in between. The CDR3 here is CASSLAGSRQETQYF. The CDR3 DNA follows: TGTGCCAGCAGCTTAGCCGGGAGCCGCCAAGAGACCCAGTACTTC.

This clonotype was seen ten or more times. CDR3 residues: CASSLFTGSEQPQHF. CDR3 DNA sequence: TGTGCCAGCAGCTTATTCACAGGGTCGGAGCAGCCCCAGCATTTT. The chain combines TRBV7-9 with TRBJ1-5, with a tentative D call TRBD1 (6 bases). V lost 2 bases and J 7 bases, leaving 15 bases between the germline ends. This CDR3 has 15 residues. CDR1 is SEHNR and CDR2 is FQNEAQ in the germline V gene (reference sequence).

This clonotype was detected a few times. The chain employs TRBV5-6 and TRBJ2-7; D may be TRBD2 (6 bases). The ends were cut back, 4 bases at V and 5 bases at J, with 13 bases in the middle. Germline CDR1 and CDR2: SGHDT and YYEEEE. This CDR3 is built from 13 residues. CDR3 protein: CASSHRAGNEQYF. The CDR3 DNA reads as TGTGCCAGCAGCCATAGGGCGGGGAACGAGCAGTACTTC.

This clonotype was detected ten times or more. The V and J genes are TRBV20-1 and TRBJ1-1; D is unresolved. CDR1 and CDR2 from the germline V gene are DFQATT and SNEGSKA (reference sequence). The V end was cut by 0 bases, the J end by 2 bases, with 10 bases between. CDR3 length: 14 residues. The CDR3 nucleotides are TGCAGTGCTAGAGATTTTGGGGTCAACACTGAAGCTTTCTTT. Its translation is CSARDFGVNTEAFF.

This clonotype was seen ten or more times. This chain joins TRBV6-6 and TRBJ2-3; TRBD2 matches 13 bases. This CDR3 contains 15 residues. CDR1 is MNHNY and CDR2 is SVGAGI in the germline V gene (reference sequence). J gave up 4 bases and V 7 bases, and 5 bases lay outside the gene matches. Written as DNA, the CDR3 is TGTGCCAGCACCACAGGACTAGCGGGAGCAGATACGCAGTATTTT. Translating gives CASTTGLAGADTQYF.